This TCR beta chain came from a study of shared clonotypes between healthy human individuals. A word on this clone: Its antigen is as yet unknown.

Assay used: immunoSEQ multiplex PCR; TCRdb lists only in-frame clones, some missing. The table lists about 750,000 clones, 92% of them singletons. The study's findings and limits: In the sorted subsets, rarefaction showed sequencing was incomplete despite large depth.

CDR1 is SGHNT, CDR2 YYREEE, per germline (reference sequence). With V trimmed by 3 bases and J by 7 bases, 14 bases remained unmatched. The CDR3 contains 17 residues. Cells designated naive CD8 were CD45RO-negative and were positively selected for CCR7, with terminally differentiated effector memory CD45RA+ cells excluded. The V call is TRBV5-4, the J call TRBJ2-1, with TRBD2 identical over 9 bases. The receptor was derived from a man between 25 and 39 years old in good health. The sequenced sample consisted of naive CD8+ T cells sorted from blood. The CDR3 DNA reads as TGTGCCAGCAGCTGGGCCCAGATCGGGACTAGCAGGAATGAGCAGTTCTTC. This translates into CASSWAQIGTSRNEQFF.